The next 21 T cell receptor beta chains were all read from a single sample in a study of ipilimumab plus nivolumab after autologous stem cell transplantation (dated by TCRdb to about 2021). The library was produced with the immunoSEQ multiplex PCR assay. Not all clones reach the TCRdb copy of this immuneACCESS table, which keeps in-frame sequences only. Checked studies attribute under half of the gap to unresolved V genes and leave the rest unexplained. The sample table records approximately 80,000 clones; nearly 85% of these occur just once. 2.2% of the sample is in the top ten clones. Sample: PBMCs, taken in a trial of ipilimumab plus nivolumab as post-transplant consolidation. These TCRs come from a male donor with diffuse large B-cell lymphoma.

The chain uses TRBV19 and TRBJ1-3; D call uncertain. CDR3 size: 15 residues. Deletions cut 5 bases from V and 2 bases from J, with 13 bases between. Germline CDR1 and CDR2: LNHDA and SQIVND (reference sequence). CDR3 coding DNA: TGTGCCAGTAGTCCCCAACCGGGAGCTGGAAACACCATATATTTT. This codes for CASSPQPGAGNTIYF.

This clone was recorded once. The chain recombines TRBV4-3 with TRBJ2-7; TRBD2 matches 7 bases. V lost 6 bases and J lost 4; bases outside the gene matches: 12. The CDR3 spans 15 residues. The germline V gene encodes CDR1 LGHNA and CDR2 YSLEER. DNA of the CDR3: TGCGCCAGCAGTCTCAGCGGGGCCGGAGAGTACGAGCAGTACTTC. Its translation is CASSLSGAGEYEQYF.

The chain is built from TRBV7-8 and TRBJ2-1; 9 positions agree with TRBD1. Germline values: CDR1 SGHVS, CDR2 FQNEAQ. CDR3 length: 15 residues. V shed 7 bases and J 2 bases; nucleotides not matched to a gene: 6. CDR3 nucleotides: TGTGCCAGCAACGTACAGGGGGCCACCTACAATGAGCAGTTCTTC. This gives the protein CASNVQGATYNEQFF.

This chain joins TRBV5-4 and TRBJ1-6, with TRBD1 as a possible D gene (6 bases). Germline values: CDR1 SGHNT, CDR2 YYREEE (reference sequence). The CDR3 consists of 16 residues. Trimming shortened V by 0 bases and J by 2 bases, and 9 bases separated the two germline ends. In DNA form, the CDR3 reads TGTGCCAGCAGCTTGGCGAGGGGGGCCTATAATTCACCCCTCCACTTT. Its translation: CASSLARGAYNSPLHF.

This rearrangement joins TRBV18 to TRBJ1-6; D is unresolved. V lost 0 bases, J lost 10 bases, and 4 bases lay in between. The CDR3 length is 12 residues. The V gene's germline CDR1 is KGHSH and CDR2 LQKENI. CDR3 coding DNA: TGTGCCAGCTCACCACCGAGCTCACCCCTCCACTTT. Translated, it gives CASSPPSSPLHF.

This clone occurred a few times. CDR3 in amino acids: CASSRGYEQYF. The CDR3 nucleotides are TGTGCCAGCAGCCGGGGTTACGAGCAGTACTTC. The V and J genes are TRBV6-5 and TRBJ2-7; D may be TRBD2 (5 bases). Germline CDR1 and CDR2: MNHEY and SVGAGI. The length of the CDR3 is 11 residues. V was clipped by 6 bases and J by 4 bases, with 7 bases between them.

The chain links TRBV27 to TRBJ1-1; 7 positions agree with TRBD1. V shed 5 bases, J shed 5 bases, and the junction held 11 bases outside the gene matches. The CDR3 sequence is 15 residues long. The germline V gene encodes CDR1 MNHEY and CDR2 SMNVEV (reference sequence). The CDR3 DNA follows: TGTGCCAGCAGTGAATTCCGGACAGGAGAGACTGAAGCTTTCTTT. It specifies CASSEFRTGETEAFF.

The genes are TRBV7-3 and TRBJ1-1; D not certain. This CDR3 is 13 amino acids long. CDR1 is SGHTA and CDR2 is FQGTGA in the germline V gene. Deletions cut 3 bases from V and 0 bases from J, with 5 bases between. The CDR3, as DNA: TGTGCCAGCAGCTTGGCCATGAACACTGAAGCTTTCTTT. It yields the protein CASSLAMNTEAFF.

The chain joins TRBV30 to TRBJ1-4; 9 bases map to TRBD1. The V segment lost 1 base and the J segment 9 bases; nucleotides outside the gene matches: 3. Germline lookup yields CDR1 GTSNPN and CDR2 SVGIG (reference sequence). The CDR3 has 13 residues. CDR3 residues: CAWSAGQGQKLFF. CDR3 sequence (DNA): TGTGCCTGGAGTGCCGGACAGGGGCAAAAACTGTTTTTT.

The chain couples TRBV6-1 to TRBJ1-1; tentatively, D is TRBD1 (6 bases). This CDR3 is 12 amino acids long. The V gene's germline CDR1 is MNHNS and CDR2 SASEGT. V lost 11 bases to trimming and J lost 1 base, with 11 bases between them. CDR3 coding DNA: TGTGCCGCGATGACAGGGAACACTGAAGCTTTCTTT. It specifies CAAMTGNTEAFF.

The CDR3 spells CASSDREAGINEKLFF. The CDR3 DNA sequence: TGTGCCAGCAGCGACCGAGAGGCAGGAATTAATGAAAAACTGTTTTTT. The chain couples TRBV11-1 to TRBJ1-4; no clear D gene. Trimming took 5 bases from V and 4 from J, leaving 17 bases between them. The CDR3 is 16 residues long. In germline, CDR1 is SGHAT, CDR2 FQDESV (reference sequence).

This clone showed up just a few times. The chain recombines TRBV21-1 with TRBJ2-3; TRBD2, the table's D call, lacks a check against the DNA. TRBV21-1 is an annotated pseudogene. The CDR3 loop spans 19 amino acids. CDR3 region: CARTTWAGTSGGLADTQYF. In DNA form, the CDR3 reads TGTGCTCGAACGACGTGGGCCGGGACTAGCGGGGGGTTGGCAGATACGCAGTATTTT.

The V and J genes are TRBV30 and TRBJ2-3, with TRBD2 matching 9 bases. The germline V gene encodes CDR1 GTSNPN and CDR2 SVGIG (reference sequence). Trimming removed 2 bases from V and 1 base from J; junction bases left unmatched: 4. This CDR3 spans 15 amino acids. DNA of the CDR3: TGTGCCTGGAGTTGGGAGCGGGGGGGCACAGATACGCAGTATTTT. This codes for CAWSWERGGTDTQYF. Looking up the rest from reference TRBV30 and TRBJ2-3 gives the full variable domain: SQTIHQWPATLVQPVGSPLSLECTVEGTSNPNLYWYRQAAGRGLQLLFYSVGIGQISSEVPQNLSASRPQDRQFILSSKKLLLSDSGFYLCAWSWERGGTDTQYFGPGTRLTVL.

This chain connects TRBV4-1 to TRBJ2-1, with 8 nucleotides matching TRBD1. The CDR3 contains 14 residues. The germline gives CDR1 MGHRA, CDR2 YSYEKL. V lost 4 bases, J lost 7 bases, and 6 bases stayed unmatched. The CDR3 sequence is CASSPTGALNEQFF. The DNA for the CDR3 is TGCGCCAGCAGCCCGACAGGGGCTCTAAATGAGCAGTTCTTC.

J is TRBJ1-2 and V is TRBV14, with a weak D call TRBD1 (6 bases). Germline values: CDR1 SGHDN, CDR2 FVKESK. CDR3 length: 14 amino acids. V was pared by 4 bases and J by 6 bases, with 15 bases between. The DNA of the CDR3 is TGTGCCAGCAGCCCCGTCGGGACACCTCATGGCTACACCTTC. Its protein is CASSPVGTPHGYTF.

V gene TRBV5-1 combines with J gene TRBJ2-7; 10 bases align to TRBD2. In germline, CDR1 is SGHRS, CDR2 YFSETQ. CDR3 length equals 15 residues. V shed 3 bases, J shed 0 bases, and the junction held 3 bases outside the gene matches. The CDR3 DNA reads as TGCGCCAGCAGCTCCCTAGCGGGGGCCTCCTACGAGCAGTACTTC. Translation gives CASSSLAGASYEQYF.

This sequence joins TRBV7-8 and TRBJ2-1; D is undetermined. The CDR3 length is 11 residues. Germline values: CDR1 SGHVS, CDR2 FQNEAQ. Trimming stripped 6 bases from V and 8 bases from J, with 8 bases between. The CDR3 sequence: CASSISDEQFF. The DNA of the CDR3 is TGTGCCAGCAGTATCTCCGATGAGCAGTTCTTC.

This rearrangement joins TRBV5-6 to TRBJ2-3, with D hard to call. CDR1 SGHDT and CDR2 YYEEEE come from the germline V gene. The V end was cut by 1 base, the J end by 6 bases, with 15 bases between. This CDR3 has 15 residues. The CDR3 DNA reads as TGTGCCAGCAGCTTGCCTCGTTATTGGGTGGATACGCAGTATTTT. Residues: CASSLPRYWVDTQYF. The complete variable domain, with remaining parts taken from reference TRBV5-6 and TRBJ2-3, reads DAGVTQSPTHLIKTRGQQVTLRCSPKSGHDTVSWYQQALGQGPQFIFQYYEEEERQRGNFPDRFSGHQFPNYSSELNVNALLLGDSALYLCASSLPRYWVDTQYFGPGTRLTVL.

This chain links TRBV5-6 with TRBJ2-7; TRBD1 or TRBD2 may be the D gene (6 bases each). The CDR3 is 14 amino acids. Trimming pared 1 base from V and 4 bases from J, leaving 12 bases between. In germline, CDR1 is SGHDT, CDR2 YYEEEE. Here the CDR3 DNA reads TGTGCCAGCAGCTTGTTCGGGGGCGGGTACGAGCAGTACTTC. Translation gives CASSLFGGGYEQYF.

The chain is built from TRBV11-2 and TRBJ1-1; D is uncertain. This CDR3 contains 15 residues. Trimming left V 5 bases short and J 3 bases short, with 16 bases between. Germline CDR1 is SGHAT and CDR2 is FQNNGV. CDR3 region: CASSDPGRPDTEAFF. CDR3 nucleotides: TGTGCCAGCAGCGATCCGGGGAGGCCCGACACTGAAGCTTTCTTT.

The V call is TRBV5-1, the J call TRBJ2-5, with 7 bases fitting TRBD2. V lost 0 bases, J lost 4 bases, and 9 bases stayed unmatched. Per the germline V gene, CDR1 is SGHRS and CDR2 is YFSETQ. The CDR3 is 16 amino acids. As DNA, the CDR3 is TGCGCCAGCAGCTTGGAAGCGGGGCGGCGGGGAGAGACCCAGTACTTC. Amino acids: CASSLEAGRRGETQYF.